These 20 T cell receptor beta chains were all obtained from the same sample, sequenced in a study of human T cells and chemical hapten exposure. A single record per CDR3 protein comes from TCRdb applying MiXCR to the RACE reads. The sample includes about 260,000 distinct CDR3 sequences, 7.5% to 9% of them seen just once. The time point is: pre-sensitization, week 0. Treatment in this sample: therapeutic diphenylcyclopropenone sensitization with weekly scalp DPC. Sequences were derived from whole blood, sampled in connection with sensitization to the hapten diphenylcyclopropenone (DPC). The receptors were sampled from a middle-aged woman with alopecia areata. Some clones in this sample may be carry-over from other donors' samples.

This clonotype was seen repeatedly, ten times or more. The CDR3 loop is CSVWQLMGTAVSYNEQFF. CDR3 nucleotides: TGCAGCGTATGGCAACTCATGGGGACAGCGGTCTCCTACAATGAGCAGTTCTTC. The rearrangement joins TRBV29-1 to TRBJ2-1; 7 nucleotides match TRBD1. CDR3 size: 18 residues. Unmatched junction bases numbered 17, after V lost 6 bases and J lost 0 bases. Germline V gives CDR1 SQVTM, CDR2 ANQGSEA.

The V gene is TRBV9, the J gene TRBJ2-2; possible D gene TRBD1, 5 bases. CDR1 is SGDLS, CDR2 YYNGEE, per germline. The V and J ends lost 4 bases and 8 bases respectively, with 15 bases between them. The CDR3 is 14 residues long. The CDR3 DNA reads TGTGCCAGCAGCCCTCAATTGAGGACAGGGGAGCTGTTTTTT. Translating gives CASSPQLRTGELFF.

This sequence joins TRBV7-9 and TRBJ2-7, with TRBD2 matching over 15 bases. V trimming: 5 bases; J trimming: 5 bases; junction bases outside the gene matches: 13. This CDR3 comprises 18 residues. Germline values: CDR1 SEHNR, CDR2 FQNEAQ (reference sequence). The CDR3 protein is CASSAGLAGGLKAHEQYF. The DNA for the CDR3 is TGTGCCAGCAGCGCCGGACTAGCGGGAGGGTTAAAGGCCCACGAGCAGTACTTC.

This clonotype appeared many times. This chain uses TRBV28 with TRBJ2-3, with D unclear. Germline values: CDR1 MDHEN, CDR2 SYDVKM. This CDR3 spans 14 amino acids. Trimming removed 6 bases from V and 4 bases from J, with 14 bases in between. As DNA, the CDR3 is TGTGCCAGCAGACTCGACATCCGCCCAGATACGCAGTATTTT. Its translation is CASRLDIRPDTQYF.

The genes are TRBV2 and TRBJ2-6, with D hard to call. V gave up 3 bases and J gave up 0 bases, with 6 bases separating them. The germline gives CDR1 SNHLY, CDR2 FYNNEI. This CDR3 spans 15 amino acids. The CDR3 coding sequence is TGTGCCAGCAGTGATTTGGGCTCTGGGGCCAACGTCCTGACTTTC. Translated: CASSDLGSGANVLTF.

This clonotype was seen repeatedly, ten times or more. The chain has TRBV29-1 and TRBJ1-5; 11 nucleotides match TRBD1. Germline loops: CDR1 SQVTM, CDR2 ANQGSEA. The CDR3 is 18 amino acids. V shed 4 bases, J shed 3 bases, and the junction held 14 bases outside the gene matches. The CDR3 sequence: CSVGRLRDRGSNNQPQHF. CDR3 DNA: TGCAGCGTTGGACGGCTCAGGGACAGGGGGTCGAACAATCAGCCCCAGCATTTT.

V and J are TRBV6-1 and TRBJ2-3; D is unclear. Germline-derived CDR1 and CDR2 are MNHNS and SASEGT. V was trimmed by 6 bases and J by 2 bases, leaving 9 bases between them. The CDR3 covers 13 residues. DNA for the CDR3: TGTGCCAGCAGCCTTGACGACACAGATACGCAGTATTTT. It codes for CASSLDDTDTQYF.

This clonotype appeared a few times. The chain links TRBV29-1 to TRBJ1-5, with TRBD1 as a possible D gene (6 bases). The CDR3 has 12 residues. CDR1 is SQVTM, CDR2 ANQGSEA, per germline. V was clipped by 6 bases and J by 8 bases, with 14 bases between them. The CDR3 DNA reads TGCAGCGTGATGAGGGCAGGGGAGCCCCAGCATTTT. Translated, it gives CSVMRAGEPQHF.

This clonotype has only a few counts. V is TRBV28 and J is TRBJ2-7; 7 nucleotides agree with TRBD2. The germline V gene has CDR1 MDHEN and CDR2 SYDVKM. The CDR3 covers 15 residues. The V segment lost 7 bases and the J segment 1 base; nucleotides outside the gene matches: 10. The CDR3 sequence is CASIAGGIRSYEQYF. CDR3 coding DNA: TGTGCCAGCATCGCCGGGGGGATTCGGTCCTACGAGCAGTACTTC.

V usage is TRBV12-3 or TRBV12-4 and J usage is TRBJ2-7, with 8 bases identical to TRBD2. V was pared by 6 bases and J by 2 bases, with 3 bases of the junction left unmatched. The length of the CDR3 is 13 residues. CDR3 nucleotides: TGTGCCAGCAGGGGACTAGTCCCCTACGAGCAGTACTTC. Translated: CASRGLVPYEQYF.

The sample holds many counts of this clonotype. The rearrangement uses TRBV2 and TRBJ2-5; no clear D gene. The V gene lost 6 bases and the J gene lost 0 bases, with 5 bases spanning the gap. Germline V gene lookup returns CDR1 SNHLY and CDR2 FYNNEI. The CDR3 is made up of 12 amino acids. In DNA, the CDR3 is TGTGCCAGCAGCCGGTACCAAGAGACCCAGTACTTC. Its protein is CASSRYQETQYF.

The chain recombines TRBV12-3 or TRBV12-4 with TRBJ1-1; 8 positions agree with TRBD1. This CDR3 region has 12 residues. Trimming took 8 bases from V and 11 from J; bases not matched to a gene: 10. CDR3 loop: CASGRTGRLAFF. Here the CDR3 DNA reads TGTGCCAGCGGGCGGACAGGGCGTTTGGCTTTCTTT.

This clonotype turned up a few times. This sequence joins TRBV12-3 or TRBV12-4 and TRBJ2-5; TRBD2 might be the D (5 bases). CDR3 length: 12 amino acids. V was clipped by 7 bases and J by 0 bases, with 6 bases between them. CDR3: CASTRDQETQYF. Written as DNA, the CDR3 is TGTGCCAGCACGAGGGACCAAGAGACCCAGTACTTC.

This clonotype has only a few counts. The V gene is TRBV2, the J gene TRBJ2-3, with 8 bases lining up with TRBD2. This CDR3 region has 15 residues. Germline CDR1 and CDR2: SNHLY and FYNNEI. V shed 6 bases, J shed 0 bases, and the junction held 5 bases outside the gene matches. The CDR3, as DNA: TGTGCCAGCAGCATGACTAGCGAAAGCACAGATACGCAGTATTTT. Translated, it gives CASSMTSESTDTQYF.

In its sample, this clonotype was seen many times. J is TRBJ2-1 and V is TRBV11-1, with D possibly TRBD2 on 5 matching bases. This CDR3 is 13 amino acids long. Trimming stripped 1 base from V and 10 bases from J, with 11 bases between. In germline, CDR1 is SGHAT, CDR2 FQDESV (reference sequence). The CDR3 DNA reads TGTGCCAGCAGCTTAGATACACTAGTAGAGCAGTTCTTC. Protein: CASSLDTLVEQFF. The full variable domain, its missing parts supplied by reference TRBV11-1 and TRBJ2-1, is EAEVAQSPRYKITEKSQAVAFWCDPISGHATLYWYRQILGQGPELLVQFQDESVVDDSQLPKDRFSAERLKGVDSTLKIQPAELGDSAMYLCASSLDTLVEQFFGPGTRLTVL.

The chain uses TRBV29-1 and TRBJ2-3; weak D call: TRBD2 (6 bases). V was trimmed by 4 bases and J by 2 bases, leaving 19 bases between them. The germline CDR1 and CDR2 sequences are SQVTM and ANQGSEA. CDR3 length: 16 amino acids. DNA of the CDR3: TGCAGCGTTGCAGGGACGTCTAGCGCCTTCACAGATACGCAGTATTTT. It yields the protein CSVAGTSSAFTDTQYF.

This clonotype was picked up a small number of times. This chain links TRBV6-5 with TRBJ2-1, with 12 bases aligning to TRBD2. The CDR3 is 16 residues long. Germline CDR1 and CDR2: MNHEY and SVGAGI. V shed 5 bases, J shed 8 bases, and the junction held 10 bases outside the gene matches. CDR3 in DNA: TGTGCCAGCAGTCTCACCGGGACTAGCGGGTCGGATGAGCAGTTCTTC. Translation: CASSLTGTSGSDEQFF.

This clonotype was seen only a few times. The chain recombines TRBV7-9 with TRBJ2-2; D gene ambiguous. Germline V lookup: CDR1 SEHNR, CDR2 FQNEAQ (reference sequence). With 1 base removed from V and 1 base from J, the gap between germline ends came to 10 bases. The CDR3 extends over 16 amino acids. CDR3 region: CASSLGLGGNTGELFF. The CDR3 DNA follows: TGTGCCAGCAGCTTAGGTCTTGGCGGGAACACCGGGGAGCTGTTTTTT.

V and J are TRBV20-1 and TRBJ2-1; 12 bases are a match to TRBD2. The CDR3 has 15 amino acids. Unmatched junction bases numbered 4, after V lost 5 bases and J lost 2 bases. Per the germline V gene, CDR1 is DFQATT and CDR2 is SNEGSKA (reference sequence). CDR3 protein: CSAVPSGRAYNEQFF. The CDR3 region has the DNA TGCAGTGCTGTCCCTAGCGGGAGGGCCTACAATGAGCAGTTCTTC.

This sequence joins TRBV5-1 and TRBJ2-6; D may match TRBD1 or TRBD2 (5 bases each). V was pared by 0 bases and J by 4 bases, with 8 bases between. CDR3 length equals 15 residues. Per the germline V gene, CDR1 is SGHRS and CDR2 is YFSETQ. The CDR3 DNA is TGCGCCAGCAGCTTGGTAGGGACCGGGGCCAACGTCCTGACTTTC. Translation: CASSLVGTGANVLTF.